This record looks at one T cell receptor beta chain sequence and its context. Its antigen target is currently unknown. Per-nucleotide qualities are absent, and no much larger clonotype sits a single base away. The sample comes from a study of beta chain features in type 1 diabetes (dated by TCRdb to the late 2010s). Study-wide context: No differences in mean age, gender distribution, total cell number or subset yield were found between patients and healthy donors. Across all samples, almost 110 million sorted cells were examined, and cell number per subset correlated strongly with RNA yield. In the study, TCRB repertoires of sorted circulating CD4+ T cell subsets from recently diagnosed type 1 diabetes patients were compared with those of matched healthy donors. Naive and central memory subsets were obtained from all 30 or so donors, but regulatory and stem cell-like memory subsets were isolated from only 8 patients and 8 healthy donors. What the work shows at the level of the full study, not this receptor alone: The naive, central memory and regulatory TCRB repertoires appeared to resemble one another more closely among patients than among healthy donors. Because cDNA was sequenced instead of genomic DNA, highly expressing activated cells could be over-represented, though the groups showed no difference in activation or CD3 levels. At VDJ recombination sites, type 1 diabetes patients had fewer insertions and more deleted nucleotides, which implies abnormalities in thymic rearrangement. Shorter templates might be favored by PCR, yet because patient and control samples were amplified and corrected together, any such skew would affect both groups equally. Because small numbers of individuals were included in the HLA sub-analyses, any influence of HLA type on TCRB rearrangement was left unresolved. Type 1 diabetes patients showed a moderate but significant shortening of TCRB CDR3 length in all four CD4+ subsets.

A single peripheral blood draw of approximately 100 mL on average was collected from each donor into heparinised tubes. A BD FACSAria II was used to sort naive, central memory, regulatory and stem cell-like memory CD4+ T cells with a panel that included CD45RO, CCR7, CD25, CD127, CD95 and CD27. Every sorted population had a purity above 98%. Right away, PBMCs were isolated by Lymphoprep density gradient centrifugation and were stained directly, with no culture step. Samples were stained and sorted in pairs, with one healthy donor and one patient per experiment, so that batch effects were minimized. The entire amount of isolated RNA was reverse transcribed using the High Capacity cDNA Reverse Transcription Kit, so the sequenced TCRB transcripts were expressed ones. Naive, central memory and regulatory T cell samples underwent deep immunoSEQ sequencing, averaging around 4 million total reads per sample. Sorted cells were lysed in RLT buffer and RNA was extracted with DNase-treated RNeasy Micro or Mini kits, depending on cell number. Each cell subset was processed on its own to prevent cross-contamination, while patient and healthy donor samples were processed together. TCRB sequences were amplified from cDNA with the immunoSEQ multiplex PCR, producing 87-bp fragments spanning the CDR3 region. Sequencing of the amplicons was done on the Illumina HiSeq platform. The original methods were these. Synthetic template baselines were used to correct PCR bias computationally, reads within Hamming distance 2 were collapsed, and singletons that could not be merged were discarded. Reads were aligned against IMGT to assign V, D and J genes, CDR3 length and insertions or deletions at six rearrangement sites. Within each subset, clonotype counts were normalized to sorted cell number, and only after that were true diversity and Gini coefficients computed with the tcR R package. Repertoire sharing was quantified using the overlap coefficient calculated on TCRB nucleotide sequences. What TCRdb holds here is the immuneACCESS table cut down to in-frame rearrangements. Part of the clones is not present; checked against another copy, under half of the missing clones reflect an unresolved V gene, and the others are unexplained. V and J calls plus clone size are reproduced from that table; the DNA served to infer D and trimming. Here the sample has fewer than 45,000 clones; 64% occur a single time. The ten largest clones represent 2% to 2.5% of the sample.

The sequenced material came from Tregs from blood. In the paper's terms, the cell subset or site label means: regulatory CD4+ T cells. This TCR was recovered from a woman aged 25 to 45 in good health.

The CDR3 is CASSQERRTAKGYTF. Here is the DNA: TGCGCCAGCAGCCAAGAGAGGCGGACAGCAAAGGGCTACACCTTC. The chain is made from TRBV4-3 and TRBJ1-2, and TRBD1 may be the D gene, going by 6 matching bases. Via the germline V gene, CDR1 is LGHNA and CDR2 YSLEER. V is reduced by 0 bases and J by 8 bases, leaving a spacing of 16 bases between them. Its CDR3 holds 15 amino acids, cysteine through phenylalanine. Kept here is only the CDR3 DNA, which spans 45 bases and is read in frame from base 1.